These 3 T cell receptor beta chains came from one sample sequenced in a study of T cell responses to AZD1222 COVID-19 vaccine. Assay used: immunoSEQ multiplex PCR; TCRdb lists only in-frame clones, some missing. Seen here are 200,000 to 250,000 clones, approximately 94% observed once, and the top ten hold approximately 1.5%. This material consisted of peripheral blood, taken 28 days after the second dose of the MenACWY control vaccine. The receptor set was obtained from an adult who received the MenACWY meningococcal vaccine as a control.

This chain uses TRBV19 with TRBJ2-7, with TRBD1 identical over 8 bases. With 2 bases clipped from V and 5 bases from J, the junction kept 11 bases outside the gene matches. CDR3 length equals 16 residues. Germline V lookup: CDR1 LNHDA, CDR2 SQIVND (reference sequence). CDR3 bases: TGTGCCAGTAGTATAATTCAGGGGGCGACACTTGACGAGCAGTACTTC. Encoded protein: CASSIIQGATLDEQYF.

This chain uses TRBV14 with TRBJ2-7; 7 bases are shared with TRBD1. Per the germline V gene, CDR1 is SGHDN and CDR2 is FVKESK. The CDR3 is made up of 17 amino acids. The V segment lost 1 base and the J segment 1 base; nucleotides outside the gene matches: 10. CDR3 loop: CASSQVRRDSKSYEQYF. The CDR3 DNA follows: TGTGCCAGCAGCCAAGTGCGTAGGGACAGCAAATCCTACGAGCAGTACTTC. The full variable domain, rest sourced from reference TRBV14 and TRBJ2-7, is EAGVTQFPSHSVIEKGQTVTLRCDPISGHDNLYWYRRVMGKEIKFLLHFVKESKQDESGMPNNRFLAERTGGTYSTLKVQPAELEDSGVYFCASSQVRRDSKSYEQYFGPGTRLTVT.

In this sample, this clone turned up once. The rearrangement links TRBV5-1 to TRBJ2-3; the D is unclear. The CDR3 length is 11 residues. V lost 0 bases and J 6 bases, leaving 2 bases between the germline ends. The germline CDR1 and CDR2 sequences are SGHRS and YFSETQ. DNA for the CDR3: TGCGCCAGCAGCTTGGATGATACGCAGTATTTT. Protein product: CASSLDDTQYF.